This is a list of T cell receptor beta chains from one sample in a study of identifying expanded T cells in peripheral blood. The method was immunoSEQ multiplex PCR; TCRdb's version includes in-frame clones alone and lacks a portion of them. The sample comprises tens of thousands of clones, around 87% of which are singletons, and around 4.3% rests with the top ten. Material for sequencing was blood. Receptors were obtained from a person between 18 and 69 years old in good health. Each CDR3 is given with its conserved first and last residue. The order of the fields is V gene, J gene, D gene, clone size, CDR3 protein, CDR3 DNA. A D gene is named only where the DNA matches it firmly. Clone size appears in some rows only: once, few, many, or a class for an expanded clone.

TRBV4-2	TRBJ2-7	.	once	CASSQDRQGSNEQYF	TGTGCCAGCAGCCAAGATCGTCAGGGTTCGAACGAGCAGTACTTC
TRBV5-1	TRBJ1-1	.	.	CASSLEPRTTEAFF	TGCGCCAGCAGCTTGGAACCGAGGACCACTGAAGCTTTCTTT
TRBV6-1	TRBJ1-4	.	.	CASSEAPLATNEKLFF	TGTGCCAGCAGTGAAGCCCCCCTTGCAACTAATGAAAAACTGTTTTTT
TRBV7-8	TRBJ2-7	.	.	CASSLVSYSYEQYF	TGTGCCAGCAGCTTAGTCAGTTATTCCTACGAGCAGTACTTC
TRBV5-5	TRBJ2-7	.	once	CASSLRTAYEQYF	TGTGCCAGCAGCTTGCGGACAGCCTACGAGCAGTACTTC
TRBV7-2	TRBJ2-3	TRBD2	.	CASSLALLAGETDTQYF	TGTGCCAGCAGCTTAGCTTTACTAGCGGGAGAGACAGATACGCAGTATTTT
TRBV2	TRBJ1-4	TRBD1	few	CADRGGPTNEKLFF	TGTGCCGACAGGGGAGGGCCCACTAATGAAAAACTGTTTTTT
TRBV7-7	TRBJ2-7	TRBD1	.	CASSLDRGSEQYF	TGTGCCAGCAGCTTAGACAGGGGCTCCGAGCAGTACTTC
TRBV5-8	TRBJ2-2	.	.	CASSLIWSGLYTGELFF	TGTGCCAGCAGCTTGATCTGGTCAGGGCTGTACACCGGGGAGCTGTTTTTT
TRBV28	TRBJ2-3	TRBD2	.	CASSLWTSGGSTDTQYF	TGTGCCAGCAGTTTATGGACTAGCGGGGGGTCAACAGATACGCAGTATTTT
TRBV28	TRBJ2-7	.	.	CASTSWEGTYEQYF	TGTGCCAGCACCTCTTGGGAAGGTACCTACGAGCAGTACTTC
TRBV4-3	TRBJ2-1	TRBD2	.	CASSPTSGRGNEQFF	TGCGCCAGCAGCCCTACTAGCGGGAGAGGAAATGAGCAGTTCTTC
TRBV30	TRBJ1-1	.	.	CAWSALRAFF	TGTGCCTGGAGCGCTTTAAGAGCTTTCTTT
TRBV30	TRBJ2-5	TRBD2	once	CAWSRSGGWETQYF	TGTGCCTGGAGCCGTAGCGGGGGGTGGGAGACCCAGTACTTC
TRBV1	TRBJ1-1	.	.	CTSSPKGANTEAFF	TGCACCAGCAGCCCCAAGGGGGCGAACACTGAAGCTTTCTTT
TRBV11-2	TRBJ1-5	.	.	CASSLDRHPSQPQHF	TGTGCCAGCAGCTTAGATCGACACCCCAGTCAGCCCCAGCATTTT
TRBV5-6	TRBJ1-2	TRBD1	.	CASSLGQGASLGGYTF	TGTGCCAGCAGCCTCGGACAGGGGGCGAGTCTTGGTGGCTACACCTTC